The 10 T cell receptor beta chains below were found in one sample sequenced in a study of regulatory T cells in long-lasting Graves disease. Combining iRepertoire HTBI primers with Arm-PCR of CDR3 regions, the authors built TCR beta libraries. TCRdb re-analysed the multiplex PCR reads in MiXCR, keeping a single row per CDR3 protein. This sample has about 470,000 distinct CDR3 sequences, with less than 25% found just once. Time point reported: persistent/refractory GD, antithyroid drugs over 5 years with positive TRAb. Generation of the TCR library employed RNA extracted from PBMCs. The starting material was peripheral blood mononuclear cells (PBMCs), obtained when the disease was refractory, from a patient treated with antithyroid drugs. These receptors were collected from a female donor with Graves disease.

This clonotype was recorded only once. CDR3 sequence (DNA): TGTGCCAGCAGTCCCGTTAACGGGCAGCCCCAGCATTTT. Encoded protein: CASSPVNGQPQHF. The genes are TRBV6-1 and TRBJ1-5; no definite D call. V dropped 5 bases and J dropped 7 bases, with 12 bases sitting between them. CDR1 is MNHNS and CDR2 is SASEGT in the germline V gene. The CDR3 spans 13 residues.

This clonotype has at least ten counts. The V and J genes are TRBV27 and TRBJ1-2; D is unclear. The germline V gene has CDR1 MNHEY and CDR2 SMNVEV (reference sequence). This CDR3 has 14 residues. V lost 5 bases and J lost 3, with 13 bases in between. Here the CDR3 DNA reads TGTGCCAGCAGTCGCGCCAGACGGGACTATGGCTACACCTTC. Encoded protein: CASSRARRDYGYTF.

This clonotype was observed a handful of times. The V and J genes are TRBV10-3 and TRBJ1-3; D is ambiguous. Trimming shortened V by 4 bases and J by 2 bases, and 0 bases separated the two germline ends. The CDR3 sequence is 11 residues long. Germline V gene data show CDR1 as ENHRY and CDR2 as SYGVKD. The CDR3 loop is CAISAGNTIYF. The CDR3 coding sequence is TGTGCCATCAGTGCTGGAAACACCATATATTTT.

In this sample, this clonotype turned up many times. V gene TRBV6-1 combines with J gene TRBJ2-7, with D possibly being TRBD2 (6 bases). Germline V lookup: CDR1 MNHNS, CDR2 SASEGT. This CDR3 has 14 residues. V lost 8 bases to trimming and J lost 0 bases, with 14 bases between them. CDR3 region: CASQGTGASYEQYF. The CDR3 DNA is TGTGCCAGCCAGGGAACGGGAGCCTCCTACGAGCAGTACTTC.

Remarks on this clonotype: No conserved phenylalanine or tryptophan ends this CDR3, so it is likely a read error. This rearrangement joins TRBV27 to TRBJ1-6; D remains unclear. Germline-derived CDR1 and CDR2 are MNHEY and SMNVEV (reference sequence). The CDR3 has 13 amino acids. Trimming pared 5 bases from V and 7 bases from J, leaving 9 bases between. CDR3: CASSPGRNSPLHS. CDR3 coding DNA: TGTGCCAGCAGTCCAGGCCGGAATTCACCCCTCCACTCT.

At least ten counts were recorded for this clonotype. The chain combines TRBV28 with TRBJ1-6, with D hard to call. Looked up from germline, CDR1 is MDHEN and CDR2 is SYDVKM. This CDR3 is 15 amino acids long. The V and J ends lost 2 bases and 7 bases respectively, with 12 bases between them. CDR3 sequence reads: CASSLDQGVNSPLHF. The DNA of the CDR3 is TGTGCCAGCAGTTTAGATCAAGGTGTCAATTCACCCCTCCACTTT.

This clonotype has ten or more counts. V is TRBV28 and J is TRBJ2-7, with TRBD2 as a possible D gene (5 bases). Germline CDR1 reads MDHEN; CDR2 reads SYDVKM. V lost 6 bases and J 5 bases, leaving 14 bases between the germline ends. The CDR3 length is 13 residues. The CDR3 sequence is CASSTTSFHEQYF. The CDR3 DNA reads as TGTGCCAGCAGCACAACTAGTTTTCACGAGCAGTACTTC.

This clonotype was seen a few times. Given a much more abundant clone one base away, this may be a read error. This CDR3 fails to terminate in the conserved phenylalanine or tryptophan, so it likely reflects a read error. The gene calls are TRBV27 and TRBJ2-5; 7 positions agree with TRBD1. The V segment lost 5 bases and the J segment 7 bases; nucleotides outside the gene matches: 10. The CDR3 spans 14 residues. Germline assignment: CDR1 MNHEY and CDR2 SMNVEV (reference sequence). CDR3 sequence (DNA): TGTGCCAGCAGTCCTCAGGGGGAGACTGGGACCCAGTACCTC. Translated, it gives CASSPQGETGTQYL.

The CDR3: CASSFQRGLRYGYTF. CDR3 bases: TGTGCCAGCAGTTTCCAACGAGGGCTACGCTATGGCTACACCTTC. The chain joins TRBV27 to TRBJ1-2; D gene unclear. The CDR3 has 15 amino acids. The ends were cut back, 3 bases at V and 4 bases at J, with 15 bases in the middle. Germline V lookup: CDR1 MNHEY, CDR2 SMNVEV (reference sequence).

Notes on this clonotype: This clone may be a read error of a much larger clone one base away. The chain has TRBV5-1 and TRBJ1-1, with D maybe TRBD1 (6 bases). The CDR3 is 16 amino acids. Germline V lookup: CDR1 SGHRS, CDR2 YFSETQ. V dropped 0 bases and J dropped 4 bases, with 16 bases sitting between them. The CDR3 sequence: CASSLAGRQACTEAFF. The CDR3 coding sequence is TGCGCCAGCAGCTTGGCCGGGCGACAGGCTTGCACTGAAGCTTTCTTT.